This T cell receptor beta chain came from a study of blood T cell repertoires in COVID-19. Germline V gene data show CDR1 as GTSNPN and CDR2 as SVGIG (reference sequence). The CDR3 has 16 residues. The trim removed 3 bases at V and 4 bases at J, leaving 12 bases unmatched. This clone was counted only a few times. Here immunoSEQ multiplex PCR was the method, and the copy in TCRdb shows in-frame clones only, minus some. The repertoire includes 150,000 or so clones, roughly 80% of them detected once, and about 3.1% sits in the top ten. The sequence was obtained from a woman aged 40 to 50 with active or convalescent COVID-19. The rearrangement joins TRBV30 to TRBJ1-2, with 9 bases identical to TRBD1. The source material was peripheral blood. The CDR3 DNA reads as TGTGCCTGGAGCTATTCCCGACAGGGGGGCCCCTATGGCTACACCTTC. Its protein is CAWSYSRQGGPYGYTF.